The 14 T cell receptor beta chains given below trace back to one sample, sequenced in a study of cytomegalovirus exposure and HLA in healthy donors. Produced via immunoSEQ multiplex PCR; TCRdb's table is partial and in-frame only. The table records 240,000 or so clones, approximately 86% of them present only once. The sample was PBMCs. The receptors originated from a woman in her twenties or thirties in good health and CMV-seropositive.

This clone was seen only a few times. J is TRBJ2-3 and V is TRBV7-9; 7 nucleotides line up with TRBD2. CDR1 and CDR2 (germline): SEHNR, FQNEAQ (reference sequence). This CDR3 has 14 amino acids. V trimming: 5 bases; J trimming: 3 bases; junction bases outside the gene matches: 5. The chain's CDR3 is CASSLSGATDTQYF. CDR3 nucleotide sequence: TGTGCCAGCAGCCTAAGCGGGGCTACAGATACGCAGTATTTT.

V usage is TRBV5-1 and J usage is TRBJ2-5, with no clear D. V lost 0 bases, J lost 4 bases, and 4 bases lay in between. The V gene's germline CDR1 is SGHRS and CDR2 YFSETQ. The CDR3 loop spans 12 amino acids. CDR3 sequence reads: CASSLGVETQYF. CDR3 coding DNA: TGCGCCAGCAGCTTGGGCGTAGAGACCCAGTACTTC.

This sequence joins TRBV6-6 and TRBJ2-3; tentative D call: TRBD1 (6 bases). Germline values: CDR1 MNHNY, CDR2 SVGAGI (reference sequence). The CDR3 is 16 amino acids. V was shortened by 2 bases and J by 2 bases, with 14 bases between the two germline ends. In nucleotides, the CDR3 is TGTGCCAGCAGTTACCACAGGGAATTCTCCACAGATACGCAGTATTTT. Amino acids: CASSYHREFSTDTQYF.

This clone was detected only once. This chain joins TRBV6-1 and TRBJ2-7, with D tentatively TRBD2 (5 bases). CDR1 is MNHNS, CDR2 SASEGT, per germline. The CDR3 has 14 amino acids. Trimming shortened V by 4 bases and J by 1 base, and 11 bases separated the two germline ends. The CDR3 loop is CASSALAGSYEQYF. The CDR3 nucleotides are TGTGCCAGCAGTGCCCTGGCGGGTTCCTACGAGCAGTACTTC.

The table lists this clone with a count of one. The chain's CDR3 is CASSLGGDGANVLTF. For the CDR3, the DNA is TGTGCCAGCAGCTTGGGCGGGGATGGGGCCAACGTCCTGACTTTC. The chain links TRBV5-6 to TRBJ2-6; maybe TRBD2 (6 bases). Germline CDR1 reads SGHDT; CDR2 reads YYEEEE. This CDR3 is 15 amino acids long. V lost 0 bases, J lost 3 bases, and 7 bases lay in between.

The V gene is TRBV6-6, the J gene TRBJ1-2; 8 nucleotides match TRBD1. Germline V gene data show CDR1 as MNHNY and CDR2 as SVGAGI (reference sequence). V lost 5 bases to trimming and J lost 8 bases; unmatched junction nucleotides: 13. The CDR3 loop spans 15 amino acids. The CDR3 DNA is TGTGCCAGCAGTATCTGGACAGGGTCAATGAACGGCTACACCTTC. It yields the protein CASSIWTGSMNGYTF.

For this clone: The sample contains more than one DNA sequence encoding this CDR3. Here the CDR3 DNA reads TGCGCCAGCAGTCCCAGACTAGCTGGCGACAATGAGCAGTTCTTC. Protein product: CASSPRLAGDNEQFF. J is TRBJ2-1 and V is TRBV5-1; 7 nucleotides align to TRBD2. V lost 5 bases to trimming and J lost 5 bases; unmatched junction nucleotides: 10. Germline lookup yields CDR1 SGHRS and CDR2 YFSETQ. The CDR3 has 15 residues. Variable domain in full (rest from reference TRBV5-1 and TRBJ2-1): KAGVTQTPRYLIKTRGQQVTLSCSPISGHRSVSWYQQTPGQGLQFLFEYFSETQRNKGNFPGRFSGRQFSNSRSEMNVSTLELGDSALYLCASSPRLAGDNEQFFGPGTRLTVL.

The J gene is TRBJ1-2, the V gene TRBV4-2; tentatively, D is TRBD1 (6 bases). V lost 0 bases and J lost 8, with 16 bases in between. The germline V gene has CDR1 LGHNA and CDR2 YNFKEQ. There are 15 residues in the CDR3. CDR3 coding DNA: TGTGCCAGCAGCCAAGATCCGGGACATCATGGGGGCTACACCTTC. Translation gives CASSQDPGHHGGYTF.

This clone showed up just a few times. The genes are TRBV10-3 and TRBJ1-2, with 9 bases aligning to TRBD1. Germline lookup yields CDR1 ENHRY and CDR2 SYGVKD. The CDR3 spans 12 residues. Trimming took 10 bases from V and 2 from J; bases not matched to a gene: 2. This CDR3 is CASGTGNYGYTF. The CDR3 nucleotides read TGTGCCAGCGGGACAGGGAACTATGGCTACACCTTC.

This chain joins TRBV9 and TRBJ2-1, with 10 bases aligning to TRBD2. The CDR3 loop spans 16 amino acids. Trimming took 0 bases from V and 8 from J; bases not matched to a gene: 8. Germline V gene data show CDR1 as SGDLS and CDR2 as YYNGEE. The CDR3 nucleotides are TGTGCCAGCAGCGTAGCAGTTACTAGCGGGAACTATGAGCAGTTCTTC. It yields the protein CASSVAVTSGNYEQFF.

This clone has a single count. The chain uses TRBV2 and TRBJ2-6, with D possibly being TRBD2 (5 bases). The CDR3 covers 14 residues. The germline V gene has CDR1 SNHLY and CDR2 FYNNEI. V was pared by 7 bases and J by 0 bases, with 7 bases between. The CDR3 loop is CASTGYSGANVLTF. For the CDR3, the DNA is TGTGCCAGCACGGGATACTCTGGGGCCAACGTCCTGACTTTC.

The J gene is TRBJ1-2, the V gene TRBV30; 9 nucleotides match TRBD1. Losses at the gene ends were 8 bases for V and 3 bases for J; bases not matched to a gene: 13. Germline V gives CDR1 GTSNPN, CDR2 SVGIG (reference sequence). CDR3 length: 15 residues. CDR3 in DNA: TGTGCCCACTTACCACCGGGACAGGGTCACTATGGCTACACCTTC. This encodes CAHLPPGQGHYGYTF.

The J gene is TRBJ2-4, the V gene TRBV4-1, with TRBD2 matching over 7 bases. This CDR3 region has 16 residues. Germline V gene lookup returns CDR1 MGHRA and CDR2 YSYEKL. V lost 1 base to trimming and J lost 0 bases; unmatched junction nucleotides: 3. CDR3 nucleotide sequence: TGCGCCAGCAGCCAAGGGGAGGGTAAAGCCAAAAACATTCAGTACTTC. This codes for CASSQGEGKAKNIQYF.

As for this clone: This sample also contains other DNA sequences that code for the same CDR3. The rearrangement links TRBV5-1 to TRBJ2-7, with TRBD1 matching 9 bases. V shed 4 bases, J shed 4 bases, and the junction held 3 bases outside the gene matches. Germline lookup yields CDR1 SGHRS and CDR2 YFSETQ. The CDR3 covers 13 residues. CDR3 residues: CASSTGGGYEQYF. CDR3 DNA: TGCGCCAGCAGCACAGGGGGCGGGTACGAGCAGTACTTC.